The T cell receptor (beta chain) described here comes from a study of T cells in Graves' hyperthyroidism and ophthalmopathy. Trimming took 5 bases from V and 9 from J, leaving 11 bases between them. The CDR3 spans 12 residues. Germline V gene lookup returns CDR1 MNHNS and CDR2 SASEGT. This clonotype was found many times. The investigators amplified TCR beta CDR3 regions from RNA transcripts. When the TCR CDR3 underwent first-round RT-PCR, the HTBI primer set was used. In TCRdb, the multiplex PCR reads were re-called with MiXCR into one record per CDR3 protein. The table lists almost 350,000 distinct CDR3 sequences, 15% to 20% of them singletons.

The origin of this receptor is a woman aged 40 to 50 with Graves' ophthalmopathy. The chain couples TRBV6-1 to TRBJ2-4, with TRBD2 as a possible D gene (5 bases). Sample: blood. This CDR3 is CASSNPGSIQYF. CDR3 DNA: TGTGCCAGCAGTAATCCTGGGAGCATTCAGTACTTC.